This T cell receptor (beta chain) was found in a study of cytomegalovirus exposure and HLA in healthy donors. Germline values: CDR1 SGHVS, CDR2 FQNEAQ. V was cut by 4 bases and J by 0 bases, with 15 bases left in between. This CDR3 comprises 16 residues. TCRdb keeps only in-frame clones here, not all; method: immunoSEQ multiplex PCR. The sample carries 50,000 or so clones, 91% recorded once. The source is a woman aged 25 to 39 in good health and CMV-seronegative. Sequenced input: PBMCs. The rearrangement links TRBV7-8 to TRBJ1-1; no clear D. The chain's CDR3 is CASSSYKADLNTEAFF. The CDR3 DNA reads as TGTGCCAGCAGCTCGTATAAAGCGGACCTGAACACTGAAGCTTTCTTT.